This paragraph covers one TCR beta chain sequence. Its antigen is not known. The CDR3 spans 16 residues. The germline gives CDR1 LGHNT, CDR2 FRNRAP. The V gene end was trimmed by 5 bases and the J gene end by 3 bases; junction bases not matched to a gene: 5. The sample is drawn from a study of vaccination effects on CD4 cells after COVID-19. Study at large: After expansion with viral peptide pools in the ViraFEST assay, antigen-specific CD4+ T cells were sequenced. Researchers obtained post-vaccine samples at a median of 72 days past the second dose. Study outcomes and limitations: Late in the post-vaccination period, infection-induced and vaccine-induced clones underwent marked clonal contraction.

The protocol was immunoSEQ multiplex PCR, while the TCRdb copy is restricted to in-frame clones and leaves out a portion. The sample contains under 40,000 clones, around 79% of which appear only once. Isolating CD4+ T cells followed roughly ten days of culture. Their SARS-CoV-2 infection, verified by PCR, occurred between March and December 2020. Every participant took two doses of the BNT162b2 or mRNA-1273 vaccine. Sequencing was performed on CD4+ T cells from PBMCs cultured without peptide, taken after COVID-19 vaccination. The sequence was collected from a human donor who had a prior SARS-CoV-2 infection. This chain links TRBV12-5 with TRBJ2-5, with TRBD2 matching 14 bases. CDR3 sequence (DNA): TGTGCTAGTGGTCTTGGACTAGCGGGAGGTGAAGAGACCCAGTACTTC. This sequence encodes CASGLGLAGGEETQYF.